This paragraph covers one T cell receptor beta chain sequence. Its antigen is undetermined. PCR primers comprised 60 Vbeta and 13 Jbeta primers. Libraries were prepared by immunoSEQ multiplex PCR; TCRdb keeps only in-frame clonotypes and omits some of them. The profile shows about 140,000 clones, around a tenth of them singletons. The data originate from a study of cytomegalovirus exposure and HLA in healthy donors. At sampling all donors were nominally healthy, likely with unrecorded immune exposures. General study points: Within an earlier analysis, most TCR beta V segments proved productive either about 87% or about 30% of the time.

Germline V gene lookup returns CDR1 MNHEY and CDR2 SMNVEV (reference sequence). Trimming pared 0 bases from V and 0 bases from J, leaving 3 bases between. CDR3 length: 14 residues. The receptor's source is a male donor in good health and CMV-seronegative. The J gene is TRBJ1-3, the V gene TRBV27; D is undetermined. Sequenced input: PBMCs. CDR3 sequence reads: CASSLSHSGNTIYF. CDR3 coding DNA: TGTGCCAGCAGTTTATCCCACTCTGGAAACACCATATATTTT.